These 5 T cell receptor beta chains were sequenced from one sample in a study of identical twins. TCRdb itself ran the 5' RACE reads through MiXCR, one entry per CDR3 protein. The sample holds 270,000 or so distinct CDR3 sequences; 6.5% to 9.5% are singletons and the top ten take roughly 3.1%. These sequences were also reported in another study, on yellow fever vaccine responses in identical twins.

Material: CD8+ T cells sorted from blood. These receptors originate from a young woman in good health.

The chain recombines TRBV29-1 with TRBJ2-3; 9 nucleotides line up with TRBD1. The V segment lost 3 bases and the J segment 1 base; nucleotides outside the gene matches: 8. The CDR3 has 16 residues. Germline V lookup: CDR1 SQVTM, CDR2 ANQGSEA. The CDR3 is CSVDPGTGYRTDTQYF. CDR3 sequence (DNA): TGCAGCGTTGACCCCGGGACAGGGTACCGCACAGATACGCAGTATTTT.

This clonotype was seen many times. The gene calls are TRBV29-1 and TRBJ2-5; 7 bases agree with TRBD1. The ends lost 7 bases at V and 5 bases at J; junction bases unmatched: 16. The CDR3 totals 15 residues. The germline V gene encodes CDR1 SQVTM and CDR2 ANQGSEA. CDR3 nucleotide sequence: TGCAGCGCCCGGTGGTATGGGGACAGTCCCGAGACCCAGTACTTC. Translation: CSARWYGDSPETQYF.

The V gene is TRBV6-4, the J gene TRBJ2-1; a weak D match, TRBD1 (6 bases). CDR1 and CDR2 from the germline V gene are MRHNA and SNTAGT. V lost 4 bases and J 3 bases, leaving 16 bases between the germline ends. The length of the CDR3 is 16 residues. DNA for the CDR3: TGTGCCAGCAGTGGCCTCCCAGGGGAAGACTACAATGAGCAGTTCTTC. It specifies CASSGLPGEDYNEQFF.

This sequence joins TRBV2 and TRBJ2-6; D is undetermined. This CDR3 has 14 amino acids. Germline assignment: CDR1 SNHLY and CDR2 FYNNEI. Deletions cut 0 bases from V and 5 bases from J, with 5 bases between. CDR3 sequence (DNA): TGTGCCAGCAGTGAAGCTAACAGGGCCAACGTCCTGACTTTC. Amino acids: CASSEANRANVLTF.

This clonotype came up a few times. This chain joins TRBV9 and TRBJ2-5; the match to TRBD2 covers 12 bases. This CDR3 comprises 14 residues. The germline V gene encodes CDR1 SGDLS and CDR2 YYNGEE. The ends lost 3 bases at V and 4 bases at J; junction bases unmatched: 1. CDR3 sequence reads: CASSEGLAGETQYF. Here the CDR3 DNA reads TGTGCCAGCAGCGAGGGACTAGCGGGAGAGACCCAGTACTTC.